This TCR beta chain appears in the sequencing data of a study of blood T cells in healthy people across ages. It was with a sample-barcoded 5' primer and a J-beta primer mix that a second PCR of about 7 to 12 cycles was run. Each CDR3 protein gets one entry after TCRdb re-called the 5' RACE reads with MiXCR. Of 600,000 to 650,000 distinct CDR3 sequences listed, 58% were seen once; the top ten hold over 30%. V was cut by 2 bases and J by 4 bases, with 8 bases left in between. There are 13 residues in the CDR3. Germline values: CDR1 DFQATT, CDR2 SNEGSKA (reference sequence). V gene TRBV20-1 combines with J gene TRBJ1-4, with TRBD1 as a possible D gene (6 bases). Sequenced material: blood. This TCR was sampled from a man aged 55 to 70 in good health. CDR3 amino acids: CSARTGINEKLFF. The CDR3 DNA reads TGCAGTGCTAGAACAGGGATTAATGAAAAACTGTTTTTT.